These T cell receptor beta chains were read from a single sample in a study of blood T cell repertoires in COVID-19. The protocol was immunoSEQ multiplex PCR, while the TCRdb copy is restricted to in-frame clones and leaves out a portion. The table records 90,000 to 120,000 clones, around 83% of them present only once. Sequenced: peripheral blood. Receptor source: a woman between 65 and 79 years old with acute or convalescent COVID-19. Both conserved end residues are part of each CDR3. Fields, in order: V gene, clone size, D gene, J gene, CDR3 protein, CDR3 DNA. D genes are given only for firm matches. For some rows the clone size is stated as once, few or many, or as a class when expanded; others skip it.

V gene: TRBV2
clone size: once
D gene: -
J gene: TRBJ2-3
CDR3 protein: CASSVGGLTDTQYF
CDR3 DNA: TGTGCCAGCAGTGTGGGGGGGCTAACAGATACGCAGTATTTT

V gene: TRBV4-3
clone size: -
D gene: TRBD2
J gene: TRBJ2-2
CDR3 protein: CASSQRSAGGTNTGELFF
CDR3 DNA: TGCGCCAGCAGCCAAAGGTCAGCGGGGGGGACAAACACCGGGGAGCTGTTTTTT

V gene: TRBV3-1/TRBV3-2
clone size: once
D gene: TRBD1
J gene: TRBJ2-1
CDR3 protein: CASSQYAGTGDNEQFF
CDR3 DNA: TGTGCCAGCAGCCAGTACGCCGGGACAGGAGACAATGAGCAGTTCTTC

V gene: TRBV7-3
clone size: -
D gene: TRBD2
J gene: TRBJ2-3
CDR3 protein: CASSPGRLAGSTVYF
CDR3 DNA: TGTGCCAGCAGCCCGGGTAGACTAGCGGGGTCCACGGTGTATTTT

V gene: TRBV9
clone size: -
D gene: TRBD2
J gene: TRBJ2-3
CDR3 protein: CASTMSGRAGDTQYF
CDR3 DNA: TGTGCCAGCACGATGAGCGGGAGGGCCGGGGATACGCAGTATTTT

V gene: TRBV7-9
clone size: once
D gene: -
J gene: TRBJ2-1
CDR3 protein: CASSSMGTRYNEQFF
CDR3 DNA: TGTGCCAGCAGCTCAATGGGGACACGTTACAATGAGCAGTTCTTC

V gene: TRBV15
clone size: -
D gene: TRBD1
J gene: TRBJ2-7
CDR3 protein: CATSTFLTGTYEQYF
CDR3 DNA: TGTGCCACCAGCACCTTTTTGACAGGGACCTACGAGCAGTACTTC

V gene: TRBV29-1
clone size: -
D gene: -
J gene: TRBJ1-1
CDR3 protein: CSVSHFEFPTEAFF
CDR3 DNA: TGCAGCGTTTCCCATTTCGAGTTTCCCACTGAAGCTTTCTTT

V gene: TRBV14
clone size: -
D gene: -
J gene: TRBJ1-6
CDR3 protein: CASSQGLGMGRYNSPLHF
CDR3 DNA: TGTGCCAGCAGCCAGGGGCTGGGGATGGGCCGCTATAATTCACCCCTCCACTTT

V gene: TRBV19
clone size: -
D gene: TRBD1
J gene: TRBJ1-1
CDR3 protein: CASSTSNTGATEAFF
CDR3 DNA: TGTGCCAGTAGTACCAGTAACACAGGGGCCACTGAAGCTTTCTTT

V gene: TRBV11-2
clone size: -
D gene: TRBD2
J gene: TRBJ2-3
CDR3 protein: CASSLAGSGRGTDTQYF
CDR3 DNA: TGTGCCAGCAGCTTAGCCGGAAGCGGGAGGGGCACAGATACGCAGTATTTT

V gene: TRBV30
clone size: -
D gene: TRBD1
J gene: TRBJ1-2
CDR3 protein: CAWSFRDSRRGRGYTF
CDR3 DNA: TGTGCCTGGAGCTTCCGGGACAGTCGAAGGGGTAGGGGCTACACCTTC

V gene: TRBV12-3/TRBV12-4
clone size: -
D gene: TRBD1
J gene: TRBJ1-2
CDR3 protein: CASRQDRVAGYTF
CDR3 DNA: TGTGCCAGCAGACAGGACAGGGTCGCTGGCTACACCTTC

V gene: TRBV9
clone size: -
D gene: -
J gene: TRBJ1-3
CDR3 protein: CASSVAGGNTIYF
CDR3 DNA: TGTGCCAGCAGCGTAGCCGGTGGAAACACCATATATTTT

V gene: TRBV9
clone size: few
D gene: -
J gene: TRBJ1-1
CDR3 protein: CASSVTGGNTEAFF
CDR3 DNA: TGTGCCAGCAGCGTGACAGGCGGGAACACTGAAGCTTTCTTT

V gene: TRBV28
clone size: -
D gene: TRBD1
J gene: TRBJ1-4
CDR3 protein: CASGWDSGNEKLFF
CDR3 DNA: TGTGCCAGCGGGTGGGACAGCGGGAATGAAAAACTGTTTTTT

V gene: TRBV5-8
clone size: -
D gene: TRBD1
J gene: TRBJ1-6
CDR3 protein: CASSFRSTGGSPLHF
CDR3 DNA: TGTGCCAGCAGCTTTAGGTCGACAGGGGGCTCACCCCTCCACTTT

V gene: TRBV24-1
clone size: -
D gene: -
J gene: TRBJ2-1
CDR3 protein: CATSARGSGSYNEQFF
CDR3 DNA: TGTGCCACCAGTGCGCGCGGTTCGGGCTCCTACAATGAGCAGTTCTTC

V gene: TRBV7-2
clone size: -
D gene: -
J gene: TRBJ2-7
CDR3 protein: CASSFTSTYEQYF
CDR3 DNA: TGTGCCAGCAGCTTCACTAGCACCTACGAGCAGTACTTC

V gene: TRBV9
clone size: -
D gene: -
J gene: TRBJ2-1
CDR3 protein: CASSVDQYNEQFF
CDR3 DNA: TGTGCCAGCAGCGTCGATCAGTACAATGAGCAGTTCTTC